The 10 T cell receptor beta chains presented below share a single source sample, sequenced in a study of blood T cell repertoires in COVID-19. Produced via immunoSEQ multiplex PCR; TCRdb's table is partial and in-frame only. The data show over 85,000 clones, around four fifths seen once. The sequencing sample was made of peripheral blood. The receptors were gathered from a man between 50 and 59 years old with acute or convalescent COVID-19.

V is TRBV4-1 and J is TRBJ2-7; TRBD1 might be the D (6 bases). The length of the CDR3 is 15 residues. CDR1 is MGHRA, CDR2 YSYEKL, per germline. Trimming shortened V by 1 base and J by 3 bases, and 13 bases separated the two germline ends. CDR3 in amino acids: CASSQAGVSSYEQYF. The CDR3, as DNA: TGCGCCAGCAGCCAAGCAGGGGTCTCCAGCTACGAGCAGTACTTC.

The V call is TRBV6-5, the J call TRBJ1-2, with D hard to call. Trimming took off 0 bases at V and 0 bases at J, with 8 bases between the two ends. Germline CDR1 reads MNHEY; CDR2 reads SVGAGI. The CDR3 contains 15 residues. This chain's CDR3 is CASSYSVGTNYGYTF. DNA of the CDR3: TGTGCCAGCAGTTACTCGGTCGGTACTAACTATGGCTACACCTTC.

This sequence joins TRBV4-3 and TRBJ2-3, with 9 bases that match TRBD1. The V segment lost 1 base and the J segment 1 base; nucleotides outside the gene matches: 0. The V gene's germline CDR1 is LGHNA and CDR2 YSLEER. This CDR3 region has 15 residues. The CDR3 sequence is CASSQGTGGTDTQYF. The DNA for the CDR3 is TGCGCCAGCAGCCAAGGGACAGGGGGCACAGATACGCAGTATTTT.

CDR3 nucleotide sequence: TGTGCCAGCAGCCAGGCCGGGGGGCATAGCAATCAGCCCCAGCATTTT. It encodes CASSQAGGHSNQPQHF. The genes are TRBV3-1 (or the pseudogene TRBV3-2) and TRBJ1-5, with D perhaps matching TRBD1 (6 bases). V lost 3 bases to trimming and J lost 0 bases, with 12 bases between them. Per germline, CDR1 LGHDT and CDR2 YNNKEL (reference sequence). This CDR3 region has 16 residues.

This chain links TRBV4-3 with TRBJ2-6; D perhaps matches TRBD1 (6 bases). V lost 0 bases to trimming and J lost 0 bases, with 12 bases between them. The CDR3 runs 18 residues. Germline CDR1 LGHNA, CDR2 YSLEER. For the CDR3, the DNA is TGCGCCAGCAGCCAAGAGGGCAGGGGCAACTCTGGGGCCAACGTCCTGACTTTC. As protein: CASSQEGRGNSGANVLTF.

The V gene is TRBV6-2 or TRBV6-3, the J gene TRBJ2-5; D gene ambiguous. This CDR3 has 12 residues. Trimming took off 5 bases at V and 7 bases at J, with 11 bases between the two ends. From germline, CDR1 is MNHEY and CDR2 SVGEGT. The CDR3 DNA reads TGTGCCAGCAGTACCACTTCCGGGACCCAGTACTTC. It codes for CASSTTSGTQYF.

The chain recombines TRBV3-1 (or the pseudogene TRBV3-2) with TRBJ1-2; possibly TRBD1 for D (6 bases). The CDR3 consists of 17 residues. Germline V gene lookup returns CDR1 LGHDT and CDR2 YNNKEL (reference sequence). Trimming took off 0 bases at V and 3 bases at J, with 17 bases between the two ends. CDR3 nucleotide sequence: TGTGCCAGCAGCCAAGATCGGGGGGGGGCTAGTGACTATGGCTACACCTTC. It encodes CASSQDRGGASDYGYTF.

In this sample, this clone turned up once. V gene TRBV4-3 combines with J gene TRBJ2-1, with a weak D call TRBD2 (5 bases). Germline V gives CDR1 LGHNA, CDR2 YSLEER. The V gene lost 0 bases and the J gene lost 6 bases, with 12 bases spanning the gap. The CDR3 consists of 15 residues. The CDR3 region is CASSQDVAAVNEQFF. CDR3 coding DNA: TGCGCCAGCAGCCAAGATGTTGCAGCGGTCAATGAGCAGTTCTTC.

The chain recombines TRBV3-1 (or the pseudogene TRBV3-2) with TRBJ2-7, with D unclear. Germline V CDR1 and CDR2: LGHDT, YNNKEL (reference sequence). CDR3 size: 12 residues. V dropped 1 base and J dropped 6 bases, with 7 bases sitting between them. The CDR3 protein is CASSQGRSEQYF. In DNA, the CDR3 is TGTGCCAGCAGCCAAGGGAGAAGCGAGCAGTACTTC.

This chain links TRBV19 with TRBJ2-7, with TRBD2 identical over 13 bases. V lost 10 bases to trimming and J lost 3 bases; unmatched junction nucleotides: 12. The CDR3 contains 16 residues. Germline CDR1 LNHDA, CDR2 SQIVND (reference sequence). CDR3 region: CATQSSTSGRLYEQYF. The CDR3 nucleotides read TGTGCCACCCAGTCGTCGACTAGCGGGAGGCTCTACGAGCAGTACTTC.